Listed here are 32 T cell receptor beta chains from one sample, sequenced in a study of tumor and adjacent non-tumor tissue in lung cancer. RNA was extracted from bulk tissue without any cell sorting. TCRbeta libraries were built with three rounds of nested PCR, modified from ARM-PCR. MiXCR, run by TCRdb on the multiplex PCR reads, gives a single entry per CDR3 protein. This table holds approximately 100,000 distinct CDR3 sequences, roughly 77% found once. The sample was lung tumor tissue. Receptor source: a woman in her fifties or sixties with non-small cell lung cancer.

As concerns this clonotype: At one of its ends the junction is not consistent with the germline gene, which may arise from a read error. CDR3 amino acids: CSATLNRNTGELLF. Here the CDR3 DNA reads TGCAGTGCTACCCTGAATAGGAACACCGGGGAGCTGCTTTTT. J is TRBJ2-2 and V is TRBV20-1; TRBD2 might be the D (5 bases). Germline V gene data show CDR1 as DFQATT and CDR2 as SNEGSKA (reference sequence). The CDR3 has 14 amino acids.

Of note for this clonotype: One end of the junction varies from germline; a read error may be responsible. The chain combines TRBV11-2 with TRBJ2-2; no firm D call. The CDR3 is 15 amino acids. Looked up from germline, CDR1 is SGHAT and CDR2 is FQNNGV. Here the CDR3 reads CDSSLQTRRTGELFF. For the CDR3, the DNA is TGTGACAGCAGCTTACAGACAAGGCGCACCGGGGAGCTGTTTTTT.

In its sample, this clonotype was seen many times. The rearrangement links TRBV29-1 to TRBJ2-7; D is undetermined. CDR3 size: 13 residues. CDR1 is SQVTM and CDR2 is ANQGSEA in the germline V gene. The V gene lost 4 bases and the J gene lost 2 bases, with 12 bases spanning the gap. DNA of the CDR3: TGCAGCGTTGTTACTGGGGAACCCTACGAGCAGTACTTC. Its translation: CSVVTGEPYEQYF.

This clonotype was detected once. Compared with germline, one end of the junction differs, possibly owing to a read error. The chain joins TRBV6-2 or TRBV6-3 to TRBJ2-2; TRBD2 is a possible D gene (5 bases). Germline CDR1 is MNHEY and CDR2 is SVGEGT. The CDR3 contains 12 residues. As DNA, the CDR3 is TGTGCCAGCATTAAACCCACCGGGGAGCTGCTTTTT. It yields the protein CASIKPTGELLF.

A note on this clonotype: This may come from a read error, since a much larger clone is one base off. The chain recombines TRBV20-1 with TRBJ2-5; TRBD1 might be the D (5 bases). CDR1 is DFQATT, CDR2 SNEGSKA, per germline (reference sequence). This CDR3 comprises 13 residues. CDR3 DNA: TGCAGTGCTAGAGATGCAGGGTCAGAGGCCCAGTACTTC. Translated: CSARDAGSEAQYF.

Worth noting for this clonotype: This may arise from a read error, as a much more abundant clone is one base away. The chain links TRBV5-5 to TRBJ2-5; TRBD2 matches at 8 bases. There are 16 residues in the CDR3. The V gene end was trimmed by 0 bases and the J gene end by 2 bases; junction bases not matched to a gene: 6. Germline-derived CDR1 and CDR2 are SGHKS and YYEKEE (reference sequence). CDR3 loop: CASSLGHSGEQETQYF. For the CDR3, the DNA is TGTGCCAGCAGCTTGGGTCATAGCGGGGAGCAAGAGACCCAGTACTTC.

Turning to this clonotype: Without the conserved terminal phenylalanine or tryptophan, this CDR3 likely stems from a read error. CDR3 DNA: TGTGTCAGCAGTAGCCCACAGGGGGGACTCGCCAAAAACATTCAGTACTCC. Its translation: CVSSSPQGGLAKNIQYS. This chain connects TRBV28 to TRBJ2-4; 8 nucleotides match TRBD1. This CDR3 region has 17 residues. Germline V gives CDR1 MDHEN, CDR2 SYDVKM.

Turning to this clonotype: At one end the junction does not follow the germline gene, possibly because of a read error. The chain joins TRBV5-5 to TRBJ2-1, with 14 bases aligning to TRBD2. Germline V gene lookup returns CDR1 SGHKS and CDR2 YYEKEE (reference sequence). The CDR3 is 15 residues long. The chain's CDR3 is CVSRLGLAGGNEQLF. The CDR3 DNA is TGTGTCAGCAGGCTTGGACTAGCGGGGGGCAATGAGCAACTCTTC.

The rearrangement joins TRBV4-3 to TRBJ1-6; D might be TRBD1 (6 bases). The CDR3 extends over 17 amino acids. Trimming took 0 bases from V and 6 from J, leaving 15 bases between them. Germline V lookup: CDR1 LGHNA, CDR2 YSLEER. The CDR3 DNA reads TGCGCCAGCAGCCAAGAGCGGGGACATAATTCTAATTCACCCCTCCACTTT. Encoded protein: CASSQERGHNSNSPLHF.

In the case of this clonotype: A much bigger clone sits one base away, suggesting this may be a read error. Because it lacks the conserved phenylalanine or tryptophan at the end, this CDR3 is likely a read error. This rearrangement joins TRBV20-1 to TRBJ1-1, with D possibly TRBD1 on 5 matching bases. Germline assignment: CDR1 DFQATT and CDR2 SNEGSKA (reference sequence). Trimming pared 5 bases from V and 1 base from J, leaving 11 bases between. This CDR3 region has 13 residues. The DNA for the CDR3 is TGCAGTGCTTCCGGGGACGCGAACACTGAAGCTTTCATT. This translates into CSASGDANTEAFI.

As to this clonotype: This clone may be a read error of a much larger clone one base away. Lacking the conserved final phenylalanine or tryptophan, this CDR3 likely reflects a read error. V gene TRBV6-1 combines with J gene TRBJ1-4; TRBD1 matches 9 bases. This CDR3 has 14 residues. V was clipped by 6 bases and J by 8 bases; unmatched bases: 7. CDR1 is MNHNS and CDR2 is SASEGT in the germline V gene. The CDR3 reads CASRKGQGREKLFV. The CDR3 nucleotides are TGTGCCAGCAGGAAGGGACAGGGTCGGGAAAAACTGTTTGTT.

Concerning this clonotype: The CDR3 does not close with the conserved phenylalanine or tryptophan, likely indicating a read error. J is TRBJ2-1 and V is TRBV29-1; D is unresolved. The CDR3 sequence is 16 residues long. Trimming stripped 1 base from V and 1 base from J, with 14 bases between. The germline gives CDR1 SQVTM, CDR2 ANQGSEA. As DNA, the CDR3 is TGCAGCGTTGAAGGTCTGGAATCTCTATCCTACAATGAGCAGTTCCTC. Amino acid sequence: CSVEGLESLSYNEQFL.

About this clonotype itself: The CDR3 does not end in the conserved phenylalanine or tryptophan, so this is likely a read error. The genes are TRBV4-3 and TRBJ1-6; 10 nucleotides line up with TRBD1. The CDR3 is 15 residues long. In germline, CDR1 is LGHNA, CDR2 YSLEER. In DNA form, the CDR3 reads TGCGCCATCAGCCCCCGGGACAGGGGAGATTCACCCCTCCACATT. It translates to CAISPRDRGDSPLHI.

Concerning this clonotype itself: Compared with germline, one end of the junction differs, possibly owing to a read error. The chain joins TRBV5-6 to TRBJ2-1; D might be TRBD2 (5 bases). Germline values: CDR1 SGHDT, CDR2 YYEEEE. This CDR3 comprises 15 residues. The CDR3 reads CASILYEGWSNEQFF. In nucleotides, the CDR3 is TGTGCCAGCATCTTGTACGAGGGATGGTCGAATGAGCAGTTCTTC.

The chain couples TRBV11-3 to TRBJ2-1, with D unresolved. Looked up from germline, CDR1 is SGHNT and CDR2 is YENEEA. Between the trimmed V and J ends, which lost 2 bases and 16 bases, there was a span of 18 bases. The CDR3 spans 13 residues. Here the CDR3 reads CASSLPYHNERFF. In DNA form, the CDR3 reads TGTGCCAGCAGCTTACCCTACCACAATGAGCGATTCTTC.

This rearrangement joins TRBV5-4 to TRBJ1-2; TRBD1 is a possible D gene (6 bases). The CDR3 has 14 amino acids. CDR1 is SGHNT, CDR2 YYREEE, per germline (reference sequence). The ends were cut back, 0 bases at V and 5 bases at J, with 11 bases in the middle. CDR3 nucleotide sequence: TGTGCCAGCAGCTTGGCCCAACAGGGTTATGGCTACACCTTC. Encoded protein: CASSLAQQGYGYTF.

The chain has TRBV24-1 and TRBJ2-1; perhaps TRBD2 as D (6 bases). V shed 8 bases and J shed 9 bases, with 22 bases lying between them. Germline-derived CDR1 and CDR2 are KGHDR and SFDVKD. The CDR3 contains 15 residues. This chain's CDR3 is CATTSRGNTWGEQFF. The CDR3 nucleotides are TGTGCCACCACGTCCCGCGGGAACACATGGGGTGAGCAGTTCTTC.

Remarks on this clonotype: At one boundary the junction diverges from the germline segment, which might be a read error. The chain employs TRBV11-2 and TRBJ2-1, with 7 nucleotides matching TRBD1. The CDR3 is 16 residues long. CDR1 is SGHAT, CDR2 FQNNGV, per germline. Here the CDR3 DNA reads TGTACCAGCAGCAGACCGGGACAGCGCTCCTACAATGAGCAGTTTTTC. It yields the protein CTSSRPGQRSYNEQFF.

On this clonotype itself: A junction end diverges from the germline sequence, so it may reflect a read error. This chain joins TRBV28 and TRBJ1-1; D is possibly TRBD1 (5 bases). There are 18 residues in the CDR3. Per the germline V gene, CDR1 is MDHEN and CDR2 is SYDVKM. The CDR3 is CGSSFGAPYSILNTEAFF. CDR3 nucleotides: TGTGGCAGCAGTTTCGGGGCTCCCTATTCGATTTTGAACACTGAAGCTTTCTTT. Full variable domain (outside the CDR3, taken from reference TRBV28 and TRBJ1-1): DVKVTQSSRYLVKRTGEKVFLECVQDMDHENMFWYRQDPGLGLRLIYFSYDVKMKEKGDIPEGYSVSREKKERFSLILESASTNQTSMYLCGSSFGAPYSILNTEAFFGQGTRLTVV.

As for this clonotype: One end of the junction is discordant with germline, which a read error may explain. V and J are TRBV28 and TRBJ2-3, with 8 nucleotides matching TRBD1. CDR1 and CDR2 (germline): MDHEN, SYDVKM. The CDR3 spans 17 residues. Written as DNA, the CDR3 is TGTCCCAGCAGTTCTCCGTTACCCCAGGGGGCCCCAGATACACAGTATTTT. It yields the protein CPSSSPLPQGAPDTQYF. Based on the CDR3 plus reference TRBV28 and TRBJ2-3, the full variable domain is DVKVTQSSRYLVKRTGEKVFLECVQDMDHENMFWYRQDPGLGLRLIYFSYDVKMKEKGDIPEGYSVSREKKERFSLILESASTNQTSMYLCPSSSPLPQGAPDTQYFGPGTRLTVL.

CDR3 protein: CTCSPRLAGGSTGELFF. The CDR3 DNA reads TGTACCTGCAGCCCGCGACTAGCGGGAGGATCCACCGGGGAGCTGTTTTTT. The chain combines TRBV11-1 with TRBJ2-2; 13 bases line up with TRBD2. The germline V gene encodes CDR1 SGHAT and CDR2 FQDESV (reference sequence). CDR3 length: 17 residues.

The J gene is TRBJ2-5, the V gene TRBV4-2; D is perhaps TRBD2 (7 bases). The germline CDR1 and CDR2 sequences are LGHNA and YNFKEQ. Trimming left V 7 bases short and J 4 bases short, with 19 bases between. The CDR3 is 15 amino acids. Written as DNA, the CDR3 is TGTGCCAGCAAACGGGGGGCCGAAAACCGAGAGACCCAGTACTTC. Its translation: CASKRGAENRETQYF.

As for this clonotype: This CDR3 is missing its conserved last phenylalanine or tryptophan, likely due to a read error. The limits of the CDR3 on the DNA are not certain, so only TCRdb's listed CDR3 is given. The chain joins TRBV6-5 to TRBJ1-2; no DNA check was done on the table's D call, TRBD1. From germline, CDR1 is MNHEY and CDR2 SVGAGI. The CDR3 comprises 14 residues, both ends counted. Here the CDR3 reads CASSRAGTDYGYTL.

On this clonotype: A much bigger clone sits one base away, suggesting this may be a read error. The chain recombines TRBV6-5 with TRBJ1-5; perhaps TRBD1 as D (5 bases). Germline values: CDR1 MNHEY, CDR2 SVGAGI. The V end lost 5 bases, the J end lost 7 bases, and 15 bases lay between the germline ends. The CDR3 runs 14 residues. The CDR3 here is CASSHRRGEQPQHF. CDR3 nucleotide sequence: TGTGCCAGCAGTCACCGAAGGGGCGAACAGCCCCAGCATTTT.

A note on this clonotype: Lacking the conserved final phenylalanine or tryptophan, this CDR3 likely reflects a read error. The genes are TRBV11-1 and TRBJ1-3, with a tentative D call TRBD1 (6 bases). Germline V lookup: CDR1 SGHAT, CDR2 FQDESV (reference sequence). The CDR3 sequence is 17 residues long. Here the CDR3 reads CASSKSVGARTGNAIYV. The DNA for the CDR3 is TGTGCCAGCAGCAAGAGTGTGGGGGCCCGCACTGGAAACGCCATATATGTT.

There are many counts of this clonotype. This sequence joins TRBV6-1 and TRBJ2-1, with D hard to call. Trimming cost V 4 bases and J 3 bases, with 16 bases left between them. The length of the CDR3 is 16 residues. Germline V gives CDR1 MNHNS, CDR2 SASEGT. In DNA form, the CDR3 reads TGTGCCAGCAGTGGACGAACAAAAGTTAACTACAATGAGCAGTTCTTC. This sequence encodes CASSGRTKVNYNEQFF.

DNA of the CDR3: TGTGCCAGCAGCTTATTAGGGACAAGTTTCATTGAGCAGTTCTTC. Protein: CASSLLGTSFIEQFF. The genes are TRBV11-1 and TRBJ2-1; D possibly corresponds to TRBD1 (6 bases). Germline V CDR1 and CDR2: SGHAT, FQDESV (reference sequence). This CDR3 has 15 amino acids. With 2 bases removed from V and 9 bases from J, the gap between germline ends came to 17 bases. Filled out from reference TRBV11-1 and TRBJ2-1, the complete variable domain reads EAEVAQSPRYKITEKSQAVAFWCDPISGHATLYWYRQILGQGPELLVQFQDESVVDDSQLPKDRFSAERLKGVDSTLKIQPAELGDSAMYLCASSLLGTSFIEQFFGPGTRLTVL.

The chain has TRBV20-1 and TRBJ2-7; the D call may be TRBD1 or TRBD2 (5 bases each). The germline V gene encodes CDR1 DFQATT and CDR2 SNEGSKA (reference sequence). Trimming took off 2 bases at V and 12 bases at J, with 26 bases between the two ends. The CDR3 has 15 amino acids. The CDR3 is CSARPGRGASYEWYF. The CDR3, as DNA: TGCAGTGCTAGACCTGGGAGAGGGGCATCCTACGAGTGGTACTTC.

A remark on this clonotype: This may stem from a read error, because a much larger clone lies one nucleotide away. CDR3 region: CSAWGRRADEQFF. The CDR3 DNA reads as TGCAGCGCCTGGGGCAGGAGGGCCGATGAGCAGTTCTTC. The chain links TRBV29-1 to TRBJ2-1; TRBD2 is a possible D gene (6 bases). Trimming took 7 bases from V and 8 from J, leaving 18 bases between them. Per the germline V gene, CDR1 is SQVTM and CDR2 is ANQGSEA. The CDR3 is made up of 13 amino acids.

Of note for this clonotype: A read error may account for a junction end that differs from germline. The V gene is TRBV11-1, the J gene TRBJ1-2, with TRBD1 matching over 7 bases. The CDR3 is made up of 16 amino acids. The germline CDR1 and CDR2 sequences are SGHAT and FQDESV (reference sequence). The CDR3 reads CVSSNGTVGVNYGYTF. The CDR3 DNA reads as TGTGTCAGCAGCAACGGGACAGTGGGGGTTAACTATGGCTACACCTTC.

With regard to this clonotype: It is likely a read error, because the conserved phenylalanine at the end of the CDR3 is missing. This chain links TRBV4-3 with TRBJ1-5; D remains unclear. Trimming stripped 1 base from V and 1 base from J, with 11 bases between. CDR3 length: 16 amino acids. Looked up from germline, CDR1 is LGHNA and CDR2 is YSLEER. The CDR3 loop is CASSQGVFGSNQPQHY. In nucleotides, the CDR3 is TGCGCCAGCAGCCAAGGGGTTTTCGGGAGCAATCAGCCCCAGCATTAT.

The chain employs TRBV4-3 and TRBJ1-2, with a weak D call TRBD1 (5 bases). The CDR3 is made up of 17 amino acids. The germline V gene encodes CDR1 LGHNA and CDR2 YSLEER. V lost 0 bases, J lost 2 bases, and 16 bases lay in between. The CDR3 coding sequence is TGCGCCAGCAGCCAAGATCCCTGTCGGGGGATGAACTATGGCTACACCTTC. Translated: CASSQDPCRGMNYGYTF.